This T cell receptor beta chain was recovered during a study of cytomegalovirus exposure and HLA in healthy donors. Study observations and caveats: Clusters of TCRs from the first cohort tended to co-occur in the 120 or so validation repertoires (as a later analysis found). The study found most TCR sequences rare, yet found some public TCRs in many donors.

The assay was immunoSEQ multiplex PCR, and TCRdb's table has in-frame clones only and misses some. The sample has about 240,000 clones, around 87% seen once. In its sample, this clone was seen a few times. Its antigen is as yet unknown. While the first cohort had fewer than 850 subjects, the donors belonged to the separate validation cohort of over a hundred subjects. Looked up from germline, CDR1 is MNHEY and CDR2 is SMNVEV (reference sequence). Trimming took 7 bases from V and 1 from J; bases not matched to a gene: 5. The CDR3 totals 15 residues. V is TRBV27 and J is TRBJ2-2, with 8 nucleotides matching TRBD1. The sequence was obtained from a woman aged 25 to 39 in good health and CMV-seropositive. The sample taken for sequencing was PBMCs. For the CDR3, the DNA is TGTGCCAGCACATGGGACAGGAGGAACACCGGGGAGCTGTTTTTT. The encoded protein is CASTWDRRNTGELFF.